This T cell receptor (beta chain) was recovered during a study of T cell repertoires in cytomegalovirus infection. Study-level background: Indicated by public TCR beta signatures were CMV infection and matching HLA type.

J gave up 6 bases and V 4 bases, and 8 bases lay outside the gene matches. The CDR3 is 16 amino acids. Germline CDR1 reads MGHRA; CDR2 reads YSYEKL. On this clonotype itself: Its antigen is not known.

Study-level points and caveats: The study found HLA-C-restricted CMV-specific TCR beta clonotypes dominating the ex vivo response.

A single record per CDR3 protein comes from TCRdb applying MiXCR to the reads. The sample shows 550,000 to 700,000 distinct CDR3 sequences, just under 40% of them seen only once. The sequence was obtained from a human donor in good health (CMV status not recorded). Some clones in this sample may be carry-over from other donors' samples. The gene calls are TRBV4-1 and TRBJ2-1, with TRBD2 matching 11 bases. Material: cultured PBMCs, obtained from culture after CMV antigen stimulation. The CDR3 DNA reads TGCGCCAGCAGCCCCCATCTAGCGGGAGGTGTCAATGAGCAGTTCTTC. Protein: CASSPHLAGGVNEQFF.